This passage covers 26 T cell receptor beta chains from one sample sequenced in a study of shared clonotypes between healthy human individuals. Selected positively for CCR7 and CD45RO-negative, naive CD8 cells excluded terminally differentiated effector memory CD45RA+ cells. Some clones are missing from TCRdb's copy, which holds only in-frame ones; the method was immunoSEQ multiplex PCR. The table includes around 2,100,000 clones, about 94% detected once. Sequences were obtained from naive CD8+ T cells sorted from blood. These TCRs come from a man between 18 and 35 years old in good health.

CDR3 sequence reads: CASSLLTLNTEAFF. The CDR3 DNA follows: TGTGCCAGCAGCCTACTGACCTTGAACACTGAAGCTTTCTTT. The rearrangement joins TRBV7-8 to TRBJ1-1; no firm D call. Trimming took off 5 bases at V and 0 bases at J, with 10 bases between the two ends. The V gene's germline CDR1 is SGHVS and CDR2 FQNEAQ. The CDR3 is 14 residues long.

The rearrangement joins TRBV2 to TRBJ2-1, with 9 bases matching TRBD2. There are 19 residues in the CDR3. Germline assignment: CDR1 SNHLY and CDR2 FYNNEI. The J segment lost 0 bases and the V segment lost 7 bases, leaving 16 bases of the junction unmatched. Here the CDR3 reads CASIISGTSTQRSYNEQFF. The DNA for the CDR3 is TGTGCCAGCATAATTTCCGGGACTAGCACCCAACGCTCCTACAATGAGCAGTTCTTC.

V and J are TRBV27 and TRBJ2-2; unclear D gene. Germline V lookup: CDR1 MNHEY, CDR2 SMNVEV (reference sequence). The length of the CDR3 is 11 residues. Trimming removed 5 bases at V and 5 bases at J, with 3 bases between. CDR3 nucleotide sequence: TGTGCCAGCAGTCCTACCGGGGAGCTGTTTTTT. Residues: CASSPTGELFF.

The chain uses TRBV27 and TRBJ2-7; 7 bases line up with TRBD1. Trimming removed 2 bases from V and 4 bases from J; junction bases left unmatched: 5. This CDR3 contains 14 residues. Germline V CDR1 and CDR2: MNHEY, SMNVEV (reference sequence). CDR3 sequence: CASSLKGQPYEQYF. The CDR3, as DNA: TGTGCCAGCAGTTTAAAGGGACAGCCATACGAGCAGTACTTC.

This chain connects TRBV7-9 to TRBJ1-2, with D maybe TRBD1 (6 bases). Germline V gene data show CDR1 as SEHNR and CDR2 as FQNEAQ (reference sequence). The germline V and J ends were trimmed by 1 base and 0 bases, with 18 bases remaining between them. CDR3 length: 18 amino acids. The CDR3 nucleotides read TGTGCCAGCAGCTTAGTAGTTACAGGGAAATATGCTAACTATGGCTACACCTTC. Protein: CASSLVVTGKYANYGYTF.

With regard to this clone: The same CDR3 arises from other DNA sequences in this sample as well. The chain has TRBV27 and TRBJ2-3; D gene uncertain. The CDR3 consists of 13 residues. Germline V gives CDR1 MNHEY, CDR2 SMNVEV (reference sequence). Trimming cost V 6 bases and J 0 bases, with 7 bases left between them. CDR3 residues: CASSRGSTDTQYF. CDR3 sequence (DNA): TGTGCCAGCAGCCGAGGTAGCACAGATACGCAGTATTTT.

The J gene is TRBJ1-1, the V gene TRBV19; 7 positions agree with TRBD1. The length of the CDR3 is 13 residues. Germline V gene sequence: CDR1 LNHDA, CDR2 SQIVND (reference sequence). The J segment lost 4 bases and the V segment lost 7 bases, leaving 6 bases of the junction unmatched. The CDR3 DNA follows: TGTGCCAGTAAATACAGGGGAGGCACTGAAGCTTTCTTT. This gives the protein CASKYRGGTEAFF.

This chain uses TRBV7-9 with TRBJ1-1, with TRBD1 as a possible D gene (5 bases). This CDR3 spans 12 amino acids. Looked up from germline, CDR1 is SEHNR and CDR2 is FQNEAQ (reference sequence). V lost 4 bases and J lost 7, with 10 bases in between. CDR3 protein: CASSSDSFEAFF. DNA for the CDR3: TGTGCCAGCAGCTCCGACAGTTTTGAAGCTTTCTTT.

The CDR3, as DNA: TGCAGCGTTGAAACCGACGGCCCCTATGGCTACACCTTC. Its protein product is CSVETDGPYGYTF. The V gene is TRBV29-1, the J gene TRBJ1-2, with unresolved D. Per germline, CDR1 SQVTM and CDR2 ANQGSEA. Trimming removed 2 bases from V and 4 bases from J, with 11 bases in between. The CDR3 totals 13 residues. The entire variable domain, with the rest obtained from reference TRBV29-1 and TRBJ1-2, is as follows: SAVISQKPSRDICQRGTSLTIQCQVDSQVTMMFWYRQQPGQSLTLIATANQGSEATYESGFVIDKFPISRPNLTFSTLTVSNMSPEDSSIYLCSVETDGPYGYTFGSGTRLTVV.

CDR3: CASSLGLELASHNEQFF. CDR3 coding DNA: TGTGCCAGCAGCTTAGGATTGGAACTAGCATCCCACAATGAGCAGTTCTTC. J is TRBJ2-1 and V is TRBV7-9; a possible D gene is TRBD2 (6 bases). Germline V gene sequence: CDR1 SEHNR, CDR2 FQNEAQ (reference sequence). This CDR3 is 17 amino acids long. The V gene lost 1 base and the J gene lost 5 bases, with 18 bases spanning the gap. Together with reference TRBV7-9 and TRBJ2-1, the CDR3 gives the full variable domain: DTGVSQNPRHKITKRGQNVTFRCDPISEHNRLYWYRQTLGQGPEFLTYFQNEAQLEKSRLLSDRFSAERPKGSFSTLEIQRTEQGDSAMYLCASSLGLELASHNEQFFGPGTRLTVL.

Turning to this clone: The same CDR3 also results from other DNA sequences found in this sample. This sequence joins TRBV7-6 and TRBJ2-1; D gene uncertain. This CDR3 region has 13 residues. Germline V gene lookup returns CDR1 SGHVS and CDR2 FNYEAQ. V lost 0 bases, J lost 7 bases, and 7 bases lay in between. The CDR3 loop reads CASSLAGGNEQFF. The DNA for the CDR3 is TGTGCCAGCAGCTTAGCGGGTGGAAATGAGCAGTTCTTC.

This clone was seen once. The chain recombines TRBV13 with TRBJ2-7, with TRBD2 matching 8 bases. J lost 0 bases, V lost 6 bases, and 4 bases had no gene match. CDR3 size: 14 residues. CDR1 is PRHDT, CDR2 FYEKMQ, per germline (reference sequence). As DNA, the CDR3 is TGTGCCAGCAGACAGCGGGGGTCCTCCTACGAGCAGTACTTC. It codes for CASRQRGSSYEQYF.

The CDR3 is CASSLRGSNTEAFF. The CDR3 DNA is TGCGCCAGCAGCCTCAGGGGGTCCAACACTGAAGCTTTCTTT. The chain carries TRBV4-1 and TRBJ1-1; 7 nucleotides line up with TRBD1. The CDR3 is 14 amino acids. V lost 4 bases, J lost 2 bases, and 4 bases stayed unmatched. Germline loops: CDR1 MGHRA, CDR2 YSYEKL.

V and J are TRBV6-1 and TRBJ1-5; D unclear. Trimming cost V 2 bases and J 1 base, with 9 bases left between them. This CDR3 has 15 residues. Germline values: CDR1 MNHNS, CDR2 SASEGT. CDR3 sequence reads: CASSEPAGSNQPQHF. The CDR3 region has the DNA TGTGCCAGCAGTGAACCGGCAGGAAGCAATCAGCCCCAGCATTTT.

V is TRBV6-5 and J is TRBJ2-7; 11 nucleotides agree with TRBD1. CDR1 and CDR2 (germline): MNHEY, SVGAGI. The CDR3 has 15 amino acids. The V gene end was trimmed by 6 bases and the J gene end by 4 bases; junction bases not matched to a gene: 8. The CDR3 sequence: CASSGPGQGVYEQYF. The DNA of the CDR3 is TGTGCCAGCAGCGGACCGGGACAGGGGGTTTACGAGCAGTACTTC.

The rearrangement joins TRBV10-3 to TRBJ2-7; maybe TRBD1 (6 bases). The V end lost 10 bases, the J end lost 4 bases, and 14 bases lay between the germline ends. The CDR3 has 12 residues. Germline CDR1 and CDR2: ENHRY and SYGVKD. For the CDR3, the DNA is TGTGCCACGTCCCGGGACATTTACGAGCAGTACTTC. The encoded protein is CATSRDIYEQYF.

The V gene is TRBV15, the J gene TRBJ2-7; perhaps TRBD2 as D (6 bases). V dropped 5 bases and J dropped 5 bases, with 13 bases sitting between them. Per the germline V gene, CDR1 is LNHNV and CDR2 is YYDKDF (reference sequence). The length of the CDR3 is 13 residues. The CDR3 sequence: CATSEAGTHEQYF. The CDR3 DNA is TGTGCCACCAGCGAGGCGGGGACCCACGAGCAGTACTTC.

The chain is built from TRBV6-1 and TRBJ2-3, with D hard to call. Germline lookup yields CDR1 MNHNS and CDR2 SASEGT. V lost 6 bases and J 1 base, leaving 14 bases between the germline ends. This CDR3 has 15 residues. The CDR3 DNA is TGTGCCAGCAGGGAACCTCTTATGGGCACAGATACGCAGTATTTT. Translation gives CASREPLMGTDTQYF.

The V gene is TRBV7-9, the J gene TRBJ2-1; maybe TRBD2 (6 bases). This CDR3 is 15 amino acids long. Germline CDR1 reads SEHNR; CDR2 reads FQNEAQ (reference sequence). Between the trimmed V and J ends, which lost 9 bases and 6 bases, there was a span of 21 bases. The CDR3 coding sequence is TGTGCCAGTAACGACATGAGGGGAGGCACCAATGAGCAGTTCTTC. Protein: CASNDMRGGTNEQFF.

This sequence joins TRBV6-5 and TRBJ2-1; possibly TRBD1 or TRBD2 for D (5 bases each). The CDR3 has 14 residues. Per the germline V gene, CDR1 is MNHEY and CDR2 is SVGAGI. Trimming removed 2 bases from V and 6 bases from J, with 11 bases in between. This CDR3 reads CASSYGRDGNEQFF. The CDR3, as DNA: TGTGCCAGCAGTTACGGCCGGGACGGCAATGAGCAGTTCTTC.

CDR3 DNA sequence: TGTGCCAGCAGTTTCGCTGCGACTAGCACAGATACGCAGTATTTT. As protein: CASSFAATSTDTQYF. The V and J genes are TRBV28 and TRBJ2-3; D gene uncertain. The germline V gene has CDR1 MDHEN and CDR2 SYDVKM. The CDR3 consists of 15 residues. The V end was cut by 3 bases, the J end by 0 bases, with 10 bases between.

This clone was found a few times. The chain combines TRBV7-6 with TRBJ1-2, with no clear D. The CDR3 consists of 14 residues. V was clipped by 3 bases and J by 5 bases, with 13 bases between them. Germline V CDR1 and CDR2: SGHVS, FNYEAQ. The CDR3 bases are TGTGCCAGCAGCTTCTCAGTGGAAGGGTATGGCTACACCTTC. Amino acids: CASSFSVEGYGYTF.

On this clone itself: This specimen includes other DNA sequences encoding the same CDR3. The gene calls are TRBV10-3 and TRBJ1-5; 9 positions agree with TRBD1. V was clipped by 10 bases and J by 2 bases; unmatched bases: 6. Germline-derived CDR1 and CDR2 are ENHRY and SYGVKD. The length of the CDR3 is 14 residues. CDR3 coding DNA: TGTGCCAGCCGACAGGGGGAGGGCAATCAGCCCCAGCATTTT. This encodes CASRQGEGNQPQHF.

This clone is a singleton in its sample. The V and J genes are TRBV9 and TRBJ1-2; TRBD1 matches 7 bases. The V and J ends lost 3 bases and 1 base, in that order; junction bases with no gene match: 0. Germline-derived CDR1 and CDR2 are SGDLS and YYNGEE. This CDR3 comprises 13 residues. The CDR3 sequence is CASSAGGNYGYTF. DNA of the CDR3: TGTGCCAGCAGCGCAGGGGGTAACTATGGCTACACCTTC.

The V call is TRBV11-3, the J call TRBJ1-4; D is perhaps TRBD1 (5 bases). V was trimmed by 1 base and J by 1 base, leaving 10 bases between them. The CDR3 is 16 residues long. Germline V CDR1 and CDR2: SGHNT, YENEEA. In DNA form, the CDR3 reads TGTGCCAGCAGCTTAGTCCTAGGGGAAACTAATGAAAAACTGTTTTTT. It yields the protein CASSLVLGETNEKLFF.

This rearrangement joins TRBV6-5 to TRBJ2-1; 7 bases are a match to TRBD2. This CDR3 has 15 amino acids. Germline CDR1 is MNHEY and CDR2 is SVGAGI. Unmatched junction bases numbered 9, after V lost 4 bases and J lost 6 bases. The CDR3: CASSWRAGAGNEQFF. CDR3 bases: TGTGCCAGCAGTTGGAGGGCGGGAGCGGGCAATGAGCAGTTCTTC.